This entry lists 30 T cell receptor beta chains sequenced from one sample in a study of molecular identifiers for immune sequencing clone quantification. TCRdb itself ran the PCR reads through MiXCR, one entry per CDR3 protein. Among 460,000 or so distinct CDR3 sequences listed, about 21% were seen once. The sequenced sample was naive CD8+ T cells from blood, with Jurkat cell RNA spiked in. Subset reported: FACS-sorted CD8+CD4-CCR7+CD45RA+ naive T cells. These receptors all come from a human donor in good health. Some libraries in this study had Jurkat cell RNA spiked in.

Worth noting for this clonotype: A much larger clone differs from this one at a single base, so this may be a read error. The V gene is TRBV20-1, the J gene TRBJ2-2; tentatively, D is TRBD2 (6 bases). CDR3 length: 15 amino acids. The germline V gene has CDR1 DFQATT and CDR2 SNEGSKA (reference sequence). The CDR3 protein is CSARVQGWNTGGLFF. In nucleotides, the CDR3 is TGCAGTGCTAGAGTGCAGGGCTGGAACACCGGGGGGCTGTTTTTT.

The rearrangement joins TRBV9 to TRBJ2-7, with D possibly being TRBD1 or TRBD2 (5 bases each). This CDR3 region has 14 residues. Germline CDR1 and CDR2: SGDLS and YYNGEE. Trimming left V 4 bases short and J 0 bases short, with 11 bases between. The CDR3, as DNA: TGTGCCAGCAGCAACCGGGGCGTCTCCTACGAGCAGTACTTC. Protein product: CASSNRGVSYEQYF.

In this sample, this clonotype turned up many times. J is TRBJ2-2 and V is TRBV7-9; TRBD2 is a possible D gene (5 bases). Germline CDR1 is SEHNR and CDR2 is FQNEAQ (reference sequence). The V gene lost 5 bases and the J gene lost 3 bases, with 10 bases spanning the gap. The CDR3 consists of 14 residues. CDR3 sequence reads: CASSPGLHTGELFF. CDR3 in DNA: TGTGCCAGCAGCCCCGGACTCCACACCGGGGAGCTGTTTTTT.

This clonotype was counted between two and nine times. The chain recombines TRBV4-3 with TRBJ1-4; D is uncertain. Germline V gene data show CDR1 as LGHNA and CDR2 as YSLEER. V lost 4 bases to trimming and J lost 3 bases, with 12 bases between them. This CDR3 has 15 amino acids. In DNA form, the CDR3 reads TGCGCCAGCAGCCTGGCCGTGGCGGCTAATGAAAAACTGTTTTTT. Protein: CASSLAVAANEKLFF.

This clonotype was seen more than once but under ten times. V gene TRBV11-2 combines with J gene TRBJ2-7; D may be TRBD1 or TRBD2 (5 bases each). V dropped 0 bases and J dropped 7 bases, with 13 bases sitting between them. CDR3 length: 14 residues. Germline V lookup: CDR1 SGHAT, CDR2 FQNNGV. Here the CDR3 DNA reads TGTGCCAGCAGCTTAGATCCGACGGGACCTGAGCAGTACTTC. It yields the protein CASSLDPTGPEQYF.

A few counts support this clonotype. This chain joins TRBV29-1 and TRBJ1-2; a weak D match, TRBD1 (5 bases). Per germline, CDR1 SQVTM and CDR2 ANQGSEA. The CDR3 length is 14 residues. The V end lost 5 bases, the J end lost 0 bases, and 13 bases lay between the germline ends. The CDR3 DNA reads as TGCAGCGTTCCGGGGGAACCTACTAACTATGGCTACACCTTC. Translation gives CSVPGEPTNYGYTF.

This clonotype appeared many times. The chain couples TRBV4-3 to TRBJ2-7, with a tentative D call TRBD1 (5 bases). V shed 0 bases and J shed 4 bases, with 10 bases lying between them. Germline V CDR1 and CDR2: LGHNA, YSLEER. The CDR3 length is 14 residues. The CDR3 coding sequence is TGCGCCAGCAGCCAAGATGGGGCCGGATACGAGCAGTACTTC. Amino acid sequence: CASSQDGAGYEQYF.

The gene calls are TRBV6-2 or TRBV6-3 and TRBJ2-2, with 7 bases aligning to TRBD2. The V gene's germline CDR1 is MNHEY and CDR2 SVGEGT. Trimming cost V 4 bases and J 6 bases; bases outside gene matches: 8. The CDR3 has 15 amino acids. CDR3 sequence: CASSSWRELAGELFF. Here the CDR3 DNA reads TGTGCCAGCAGTTCGTGGCGGGAGTTGGCCGGGGAGCTGTTTTTT.

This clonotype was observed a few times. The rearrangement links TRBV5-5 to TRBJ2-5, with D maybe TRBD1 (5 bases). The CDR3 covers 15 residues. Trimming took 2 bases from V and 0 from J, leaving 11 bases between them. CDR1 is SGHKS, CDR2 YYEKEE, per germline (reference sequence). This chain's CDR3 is CASSLHDSHQETQYF. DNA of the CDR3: TGTGCCAGCAGCTTACATGACAGCCACCAAGAGACCCAGTACTTC.

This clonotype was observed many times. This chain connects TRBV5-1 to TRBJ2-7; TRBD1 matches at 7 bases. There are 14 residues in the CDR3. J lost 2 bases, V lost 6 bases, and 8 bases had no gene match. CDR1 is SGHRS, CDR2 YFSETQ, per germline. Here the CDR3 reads CASKTGEFPYEQYF. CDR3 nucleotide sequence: TGCGCCAGCAAAACAGGGGAGTTTCCCTACGAGCAGTACTTC.

The CDR3: CASSLGLTGQGDTEAFF. The CDR3 DNA follows: TGTGCCAGCAGCTTAGGCCTAACGGGACAGGGAGACACTGAAGCTTTCTTT. This sequence joins TRBV13 and TRBJ1-1, with 9 positions matching TRBD1. CDR1 and CDR2 (germline): PRHDT, FYEKMQ (reference sequence). The CDR3 is made up of 17 amino acids. V was pared by 0 bases and J by 3 bases, with 8 bases of the junction left unmatched.

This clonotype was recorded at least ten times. CDR3 sequence: CASSAGGAYEQYF. The CDR3 DNA sequence: TGTGCCAGCAGCGCGGGCGGGGCCTACGAGCAGTACTTC. The chain carries TRBV9 and TRBJ2-7, with D possibly being TRBD2 (6 bases). V lost 3 bases, J lost 2 bases, and 9 bases lay in between. Per the germline V gene, CDR1 is SGDLS and CDR2 is YYNGEE. This CDR3 has 13 residues.

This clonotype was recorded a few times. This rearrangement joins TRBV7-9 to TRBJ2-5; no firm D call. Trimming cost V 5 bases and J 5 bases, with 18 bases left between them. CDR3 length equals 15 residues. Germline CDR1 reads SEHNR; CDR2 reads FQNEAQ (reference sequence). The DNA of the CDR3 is TGTGCCAGCAGCCCGGCCCAAACTCGCGTCGAGACCCAGTACTTC. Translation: CASSPAQTRVETQYF.

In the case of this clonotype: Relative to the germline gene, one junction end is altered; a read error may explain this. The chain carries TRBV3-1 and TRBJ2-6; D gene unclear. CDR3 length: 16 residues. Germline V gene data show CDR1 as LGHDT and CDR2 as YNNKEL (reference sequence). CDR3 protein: CASNQIVRTGANVLTF. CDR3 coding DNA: TGTGCCAGCAACCAAATCGTCAGGACTGGGGCCAACGTCCTGACTTTC.

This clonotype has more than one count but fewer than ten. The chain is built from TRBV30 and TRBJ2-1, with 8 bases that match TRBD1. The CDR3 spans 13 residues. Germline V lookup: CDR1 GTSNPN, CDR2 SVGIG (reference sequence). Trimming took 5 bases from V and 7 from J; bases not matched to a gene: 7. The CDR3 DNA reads TGTGCCTGGGGGACAGGCGGCTGGAATGAGCAGTTCTTC. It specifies CAWGTGGWNEQFF.

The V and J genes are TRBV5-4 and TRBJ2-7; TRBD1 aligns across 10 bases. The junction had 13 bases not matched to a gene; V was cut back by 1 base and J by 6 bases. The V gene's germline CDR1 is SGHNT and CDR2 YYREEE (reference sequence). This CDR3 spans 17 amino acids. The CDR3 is CASSLFGTGDGPGEQYF. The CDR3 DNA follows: TGTGCCAGCAGCTTGTTTGGGACAGGGGACGGTCCGGGCGAGCAGTACTTC.

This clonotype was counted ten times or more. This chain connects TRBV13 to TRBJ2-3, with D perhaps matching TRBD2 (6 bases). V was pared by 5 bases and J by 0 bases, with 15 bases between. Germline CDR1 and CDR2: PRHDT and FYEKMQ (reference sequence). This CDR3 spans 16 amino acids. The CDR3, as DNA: TGTGCCAGCAGCGCGCGACTAGGAGGAAGCACAGATACGCAGTATTTT. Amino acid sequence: CASSARLGGSTDTQYF.

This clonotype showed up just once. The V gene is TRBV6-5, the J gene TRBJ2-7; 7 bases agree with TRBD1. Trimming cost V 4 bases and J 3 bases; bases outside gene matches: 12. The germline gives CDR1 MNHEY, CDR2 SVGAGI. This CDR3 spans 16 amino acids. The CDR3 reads CASSSPQAQGDYEQYF. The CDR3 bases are TGTGCCAGCAGTTCCCCACAGGCGCAGGGGGACTACGAGCAGTACTTC.

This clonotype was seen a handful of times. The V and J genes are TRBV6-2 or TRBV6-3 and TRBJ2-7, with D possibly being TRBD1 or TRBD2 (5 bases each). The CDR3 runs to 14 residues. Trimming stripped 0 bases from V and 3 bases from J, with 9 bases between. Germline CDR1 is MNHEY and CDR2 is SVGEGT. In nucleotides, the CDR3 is TGTGCCAGCAGTTACTCCTGGGGGAACTACGAGCAGTACTTC. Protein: CASSYSWGNYEQYF.

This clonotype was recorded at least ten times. As DNA, the CDR3 is TGCGCCAGCAGCCAAGATATCACCTCGGGCTACGAGCAGTACTTC. Encoded protein: CASSQDITSGYEQYF. The V gene is TRBV4-3, the J gene TRBJ2-7; no firm D call. Germline lookup yields CDR1 LGHNA and CDR2 YSLEER. Between the trimmed V and J ends, which lost 0 bases and 3 bases, there was a span of 12 bases. The CDR3 has 15 amino acids.

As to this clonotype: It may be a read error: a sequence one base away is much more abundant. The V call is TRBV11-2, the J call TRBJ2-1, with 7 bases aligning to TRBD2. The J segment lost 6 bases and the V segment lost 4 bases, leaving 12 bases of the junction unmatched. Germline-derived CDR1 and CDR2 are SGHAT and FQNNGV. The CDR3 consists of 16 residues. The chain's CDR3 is CASSSRLGASGNEQFF. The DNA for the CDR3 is TGTGCCAGCAGCTCCCGGCTCGGGGCTAGCGGCAATGAGCAGTTCTTC.

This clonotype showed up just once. CDR3 region: CASNWDSRYYQPQHF. The CDR3 coding sequence is TGTGCCAGCAATTGGGACAGCCGGTACTATCAGCCCCAGCATTTT. The chain links TRBV6-2 or TRBV6-3 to TRBJ1-5; 7 bases fit TRBD1. CDR1 is MNHEY and CDR2 is SVGEGT in the germline V gene. V lost 7 bases to trimming and J lost 5 bases; unmatched junction nucleotides: 11. The CDR3 is 15 residues long.

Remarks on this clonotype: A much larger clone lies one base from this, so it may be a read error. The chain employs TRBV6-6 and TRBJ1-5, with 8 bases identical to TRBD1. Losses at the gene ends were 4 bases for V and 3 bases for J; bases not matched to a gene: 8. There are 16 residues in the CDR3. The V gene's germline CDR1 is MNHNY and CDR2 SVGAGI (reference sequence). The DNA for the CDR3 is TGTGCCAGCAGTTCCGAGGGACAGGACGACAATCAGCCCCAGCATTTT. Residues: CASSSEGQDDNQPQHF.

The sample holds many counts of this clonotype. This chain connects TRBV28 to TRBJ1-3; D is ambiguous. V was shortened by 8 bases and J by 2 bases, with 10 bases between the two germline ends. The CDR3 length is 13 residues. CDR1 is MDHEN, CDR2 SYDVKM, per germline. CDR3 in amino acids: CASLGRAGNTIYF. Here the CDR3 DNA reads TGTGCCAGCCTGGGCCGCGCTGGAAACACCATATATTTT. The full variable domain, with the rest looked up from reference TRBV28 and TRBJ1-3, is DVKVTQSSRYLVKRTGEKVFLECVQDMDHENMFWYRQDPGLGLRLIYFSYDVKMKEKGDIPEGYSVSREKKERFSLILESASTNQTSMYLCASLGRAGNTIYFGEGSWLTVV.

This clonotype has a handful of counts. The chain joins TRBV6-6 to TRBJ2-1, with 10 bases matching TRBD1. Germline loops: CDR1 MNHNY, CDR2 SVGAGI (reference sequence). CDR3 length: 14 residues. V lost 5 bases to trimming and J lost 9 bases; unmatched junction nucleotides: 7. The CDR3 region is CASSGTGVGGEQFF. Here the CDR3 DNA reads TGTGCCAGCAGTGGGACAGGGGTTGGAGGTGAGCAGTTCTTC.

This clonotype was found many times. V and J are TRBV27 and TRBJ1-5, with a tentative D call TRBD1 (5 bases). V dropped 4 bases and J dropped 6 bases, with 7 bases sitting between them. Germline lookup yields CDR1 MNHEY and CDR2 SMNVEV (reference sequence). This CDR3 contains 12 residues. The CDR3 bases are TGTGCCAGCAGTTCTGGGGGTCAGCCCCAGCATTTT. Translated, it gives CASSSGGQPQHF.

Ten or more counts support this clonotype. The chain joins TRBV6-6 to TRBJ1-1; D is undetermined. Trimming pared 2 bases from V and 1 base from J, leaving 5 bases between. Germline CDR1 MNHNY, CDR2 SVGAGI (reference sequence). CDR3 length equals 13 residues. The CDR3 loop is CASSYDRNTEAFF. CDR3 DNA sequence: TGTGCCAGCAGTTACGATCGGAACACTGAAGCTTTCTTT.

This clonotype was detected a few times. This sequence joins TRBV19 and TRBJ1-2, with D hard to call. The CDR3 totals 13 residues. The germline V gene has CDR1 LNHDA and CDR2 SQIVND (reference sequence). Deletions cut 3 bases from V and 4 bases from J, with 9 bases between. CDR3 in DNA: TGTGCCAGTAGTATCTCCCAGGTCTATGGCTACACCTTC. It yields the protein CASSISQVYGYTF.

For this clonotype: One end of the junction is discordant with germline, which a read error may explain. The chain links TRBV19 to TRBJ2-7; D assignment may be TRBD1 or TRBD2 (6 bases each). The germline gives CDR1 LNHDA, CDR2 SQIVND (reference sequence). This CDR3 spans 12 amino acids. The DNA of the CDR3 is TGTGCCAGTAGTTCGGGGGCCTACGAGCAGTGCTTC. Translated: CASSSGAYEQCF.

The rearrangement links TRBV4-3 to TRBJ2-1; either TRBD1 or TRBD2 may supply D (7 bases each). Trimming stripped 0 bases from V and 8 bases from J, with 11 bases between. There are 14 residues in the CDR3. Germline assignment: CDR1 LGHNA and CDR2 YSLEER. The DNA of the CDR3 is TGCGCCAGCAGCCAAGATTCAGGGGGGGATGAGCAGTTCTTC. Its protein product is CASSQDSGGDEQFF.